This TCR beta chain stems from a study of identical twins. Each CDR3 protein gets one entry after TCRdb re-called the 5' RACE reads with MiXCR. The sample records around 530,000 distinct CDR3 sequences, approximately 14% being singletons. The CDR3 runs to 13 residues. V was shortened by 3 bases and J by 0 bases, with 3 bases between the two germline ends. CDR1 and CDR2 (germline): SGHVT, SQSDAQ. These data also featured in a second study, about yellow fever vaccine responses in identical twins.

This sequence originates from a young woman in good health. Sequenced sample: CD4+ T cells sorted from blood. The chain is built from TRBV7-4 and TRBJ2-1; D unclear. The CDR3 loop is CASSFFSYNEQFF. The CDR3 DNA reads as TGTGCCAGCAGCTTTTTCTCCTACAATGAGCAGTTCTTC.